Each of the 32 T cell receptor beta chains below was sequenced from the same sample in a study of blood T cell repertoires in COVID-19. TCRdb's copy holds only in-frame clones and misses some; the assay was immunoSEQ multiplex PCR. This sample yields fewer than 250,000 clones, of which around four fifths are seen a single time; approximately 7.4% belongs to the top ten. The specimen sequenced was peripheral blood. Receptor source: a woman aged 45-59 years with acute or convalescent COVID-19.

The chain joins TRBV30 to TRBJ1-4; TRBD1 matches 9 bases. This CDR3 has 14 amino acids. The V and J ends lost 1 base and 7 bases, in that order; junction bases with no gene match: 4. Germline-derived CDR1 and CDR2 are GTSNPN and SVGIG (reference sequence). The CDR3, as DNA: TGTGCCTGGAGTGAGGGGACAGGGAGTGAAAAACTGTTTTTT. This gives the protein CAWSEGTGSEKLFF.

The gene calls are TRBV25-1 and TRBJ2-7; 10 bases match TRBD2. Germline V lookup: CDR1 MGHDK, CDR2 SYGVNS. J was trimmed by 4 bases and V by 3 bases; bases with no gene match: 3. The CDR3 is 14 amino acids. This CDR3 reads CASSDTGLAYEQYF. The DNA for the CDR3 is TGTGCCAGCAGTGACACGGGACTAGCGTACGAGCAGTACTTC.

This clone was seen just once. This chain joins TRBV25-1 and TRBJ1-1; 7 nucleotides align to TRBD1. V shed 2 bases and J 10 bases; nucleotides not matched to a gene: 13. Per germline, CDR1 MGHDK and CDR2 SYGVNS. The CDR3 is 15 amino acids. The CDR3 loop is CASSEGGVQGVGAFF. DNA for the CDR3: TGTGCCAGCAGTGAAGGAGGCGTGCAGGGGGTCGGAGCTTTCTTT.

The chain recombines TRBV27 with TRBJ1-1, with 10 positions matching TRBD1. The length of the CDR3 is 15 residues. CDR1 and CDR2 from the germline V gene are MNHEY and SMNVEV (reference sequence). V was clipped by 5 bases and J by 3 bases; unmatched bases: 6. The DNA of the CDR3 is TGTGCCAGCAGTCCACGACAGGGGGCCTACACTGAAGCTTTCTTT. Amino acids: CASSPRQGAYTEAFF.

J is TRBJ1-2 and V is TRBV28; possibly TRBD1 for D (6 bases). Deletions cut 1 base from V and 4 bases from J, with 22 bases between. This CDR3 is 18 amino acids long. CDR1 and CDR2 (germline): MDHEN, SYDVKM. The CDR3 DNA follows: TGTGCCAGCAGTTTATCCAAGACAGGAACTGAAAAATTCTATGGCTACACCTTC. Protein product: CASSLSKTGTEKFYGYTF.

This chain joins TRBV4-2 and TRBJ2-3; 12 nucleotides match TRBD2. The CDR3 has 16 amino acids. Germline V lookup: CDR1 LGHNA, CDR2 YNFKEQ. V gave up 4 bases and J gave up 6 bases; unmatched junction bases: 8. The CDR3 sequence: CASSPRGLAGGDTQYF. The CDR3 DNA reads TGTGCCAGCAGCCCAAGGGGTCTAGCGGGAGGGGATACGCAGTATTTT.

The chain carries TRBV24-1 and TRBJ2-5; D is possibly TRBD1 (5 bases). Trimming left V 3 bases short and J 1 base short, with 14 bases between. CDR1 and CDR2 (germline): KGHDR, SFDVKD. This CDR3 is built from 16 residues. CDR3 sequence (DNA): TGTGCCACCAGTGATCAGGGATCCGCGCTCCAAGAGACCCAGTACTTC. Protein sequence: CATSDQGSALQETQYF.

The J gene is TRBJ1-1, the V gene TRBV19, with a possible D match to TRBD1 (5 bases). V shed 3 bases and J shed 3 bases, with 20 bases lying between them. Germline lookup yields CDR1 LNHDA and CDR2 SQIVND (reference sequence). The CDR3 has 17 residues. For the CDR3, the DNA is TGTGCCAGTAGTATGCTCCGCGGTAATTCGGGGGACACTGAAGCTTTCTTT. Its protein product is CASSMLRGNSGDTEAFF.

The chain links TRBV28 to TRBJ1-4, with 7 bases that match TRBD1. The V and J ends lost 4 bases and 7 bases, in that order; junction bases with no gene match: 9. This CDR3 is 15 amino acids long. Germline CDR1 reads MDHEN; CDR2 reads SYDVKM. CDR3 residues: CASSSTTGISEKLFF. DNA of the CDR3: TGTGCCAGCAGTTCAACGACAGGGATTAGTGAAAAACTGTTTTTT.

V usage is TRBV5-1 and J usage is TRBJ1-2, with a possible D match to TRBD1 (5 bases). Germline lookup yields CDR1 SGHRS and CDR2 YFSETQ. The germline V and J ends were trimmed by 0 bases and 3 bases, with 12 bases remaining between them. The CDR3 is 15 amino acids. For the CDR3, the DNA is TGCGCCAGCAGCTTGGGAGGAGGGGAGGACTATGGCTACACCTTC. This codes for CASSLGGGEDYGYTF.

This sequence joins TRBV7-9 and TRBJ1-2; TRBD1 matches at 7 bases. In germline, CDR1 is SEHNR, CDR2 FQNEAQ (reference sequence). V dropped 6 bases and J dropped 2; count of bases not matched to a gene: 6. This CDR3 spans 14 amino acids. The CDR3 coding sequence is TGTGCCAGCAGTTCGGGACAGCGAAACTATGGCTACACCTTC. Protein: CASSSGQRNYGYTF.

The chain combines TRBV14 with TRBJ2-1; no reliable D call. Trimming shortened V by 0 bases and J by 4 bases, and 7 bases separated the two germline ends. The CDR3 spans 14 residues. Germline-derived CDR1 and CDR2 are SGHDN and FVKESK. The CDR3 loop is CASSQDLVYNEQFF. The DNA of the CDR3 is TGTGCCAGCAGCCAAGATCTAGTATACAATGAGCAGTTCTTC.

The chain has TRBV20-1 and TRBJ2-1; 8 bases fit TRBD2. V lost 3 bases and J lost 5; bases outside the gene matches: 9. Germline V lookup: CDR1 DFQATT, CDR2 SNEGSKA (reference sequence). CDR3 length: 15 residues. The CDR3 nucleotides are TGCAGTGCTAGTAGTCCGGGAGGGCTACACAATGAGCAGTTCTTC. This gives the protein CSASSPGGLHNEQFF.

CDR3 loop: CAWSVPHRGQETQYF. CDR3 nucleotide sequence: TGTGCCTGGAGTGTCCCCCACAGGGGGCAAGAGACCCAGTACTTC. This chain joins TRBV30 and TRBJ2-5; 8 bases fit TRBD1. Germline lookup yields CDR1 GTSNPN and CDR2 SVGIG (reference sequence). This CDR3 spans 15 amino acids. V gave up 0 bases and J gave up 2 bases; unmatched junction bases: 5.

J is TRBJ2-5 and V is TRBV5-1; D ambiguous. Deletions cut 1 base from V and 5 bases from J, with 9 bases between. CDR1 SGHRS and CDR2 YFSETQ come from the germline V gene. The CDR3 sequence is 13 residues long. The CDR3, as DNA: TGCGCCAGCAGCTTGCGCGACGGGGAGACCCAGTACTTC. As protein: CASSLRDGETQYF.

J is TRBJ1-2 and V is TRBV5-4, with TRBD1 identical over 11 bases. V lost 2 bases to trimming and J lost 8 bases; unmatched junction nucleotides: 8. The CDR3 contains 15 residues. CDR1 SGHNT and CDR2 YYREEE come from the germline V gene (reference sequence). For the CDR3, the DNA is TGTGCCAGCAGCTTCGGGACAGGGGGGTTCGGCGGCTACACCTTC. Protein: CASSFGTGGFGGYTF. The whole variable domain, remainder taken from reference TRBV5-4 and TRBJ1-2, is ETGVTQSPTHLIKTRGQQVTLRCSSQSGHNTVSWYQQALGQGPQFIFQYYREEENGRGNFPPRFSGLQFPNYSSELNVNALELDDSALYLCASSFGTGGFGGYTFGSGTRLTVV.

The chain carries TRBV7-2 and TRBJ1-3; D not certain. The germline gives CDR1 SGHTA, CDR2 FQGNSA. The ends were cut back, 1 base at V and 0 bases at J, with 7 bases in the middle. This CDR3 has 15 amino acids. The CDR3 sequence is CASSLGRVSGNTIYF. The CDR3 DNA reads TGTGCCAGCAGCTTAGGCCGGGTCTCTGGAAACACCATATATTTT.

The rearrangement joins TRBV19 to TRBJ1-4; perhaps TRBD1 as D (5 bases). V was cut by 8 bases and J by 2 bases, with 18 bases left in between. The CDR3 loop spans 16 amino acids. The V gene's germline CDR1 is LNHDA and CDR2 SQIVND (reference sequence). The CDR3 here is CASSPPRARTNEKLFF. DNA for the CDR3: TGTGCCAGTTCCCCCCCCAGGGCCAGGACTAATGAAAAACTGTTTTTT.

The gene calls are TRBV6-5 and TRBJ1-1; 9 bases map to TRBD1. The J segment lost 3 bases and the V segment lost 5 bases, leaving 4 bases of the junction unmatched. The germline CDR1 and CDR2 sequences are MNHEY and SVGAGI. CDR3 length: 14 amino acids. The CDR3 DNA follows: TGTGCCAGCAGTCCCGGGACAGGGTACACTGAAGCTTTCTTT. Its protein product is CASSPGTGYTEAFF.

There are a few counts of this clone. The chain has TRBV7-9 and TRBJ2-7, with TRBD1 matching over 11 bases. Germline assignment: CDR1 SEHNR and CDR2 FQNEAQ (reference sequence). This CDR3 has 14 residues. V shed 4 bases and J 4 bases; nucleotides not matched to a gene: 3. CDR3 amino acids: CASSSGQGAYEQYF. The CDR3, as DNA: TGTGCCAGCAGCTCTGGACAGGGGGCTTACGAGCAGTACTTC.

The table lists this clone with a count of one. The chain carries TRBV3-1 (or the pseudogene TRBV3-2) and TRBJ2-1; maybe TRBD2 (6 bases). CDR3 size: 15 residues. Trimming left V 2 bases short and J 5 bases short, with 13 bases between. Germline lookup yields CDR1 LGHDT and CDR2 YNNKEL (reference sequence). The CDR3 coding sequence is TGTGCCAGCAGCCAAATTGGGACTGGTCACAATGAGCAGTTCTTC. Translated, it gives CASSQIGTGHNEQFF.

This clone was seen at least ten times. For the CDR3, the DNA is TGTGCCAGCAGTTATAGCGGGAGGGCCGCGACAGATACGCAGTATTTT. It yields the protein CASSYSGRAATDTQYF. The chain is built from TRBV6-6 and TRBJ2-3, with 11 bases lining up with TRBD2. J was trimmed by 3 bases and V by 3 bases; bases with no gene match: 5. The CDR3 has 16 amino acids. Germline V lookup: CDR1 MNHNY, CDR2 SVGAGI (reference sequence).

The chain is built from TRBV5-6 and TRBJ2-3, with TRBD2 identical over 13 bases. V lost 3 bases to trimming and J lost 4 bases; unmatched junction nucleotides: 5. Germline CDR1 SGHDT, CDR2 YYEEEE. This CDR3 comprises 16 residues. The CDR3 sequence is CASSSTSGRVSDTQYF. CDR3 nucleotides: TGTGCCAGCAGCTCAACTAGCGGGAGGGTCTCAGATACGCAGTATTTT. Based on the CDR3 plus reference TRBV5-6 and TRBJ2-3, the full variable domain is DAGVTQSPTHLIKTRGQQVTLRCSPKSGHDTVSWYQQALGQGPQFIFQYYEEEERQRGNFPDRFSGHQFPNYSSELNVNALLLGDSALYLCASSSTSGRVSDTQYFGPGTRLTVL.

This rearrangement joins TRBV5-6 to TRBJ2-5; 8 nucleotides align to TRBD1. CDR3 length: 15 residues. The ends lost 6 bases at V and 5 bases at J; junction bases unmatched: 12. Germline V gives CDR1 SGHDT, CDR2 YYEEEE. The CDR3 bases are TGTGCCAGCATAGGACGAGGGCAGGGGGCCGAGACCCAGTACTTC. Translating it yields CASIGRGQGAETQYF.

This clone was seen a single time. The chain couples TRBV18 to TRBJ2-2, with D possibly being TRBD2 (6 bases). Deletions cut 6 bases from V and 2 bases from J, with 19 bases between. This CDR3 comprises 17 residues. Germline CDR1 KGHSH, CDR2 LQKENI. Here the CDR3 reads CASSPTSRGHNTGELFF. CDR3 nucleotide sequence: TGTGCCAGCTCCCCCACTTCGCGGGGCCATAACACCGGGGAGCTGTTTTTT.

This chain joins TRBV5-6 and TRBJ2-3; possibly TRBD2 for D (6 bases). V was shortened by 1 base and J by 0 bases, with 12 bases between the two germline ends. The germline V gene has CDR1 SGHDT and CDR2 YYEEEE. CDR3 length equals 16 residues. The CDR3 region has the DNA TGTGCCAGCAGCTTGCGGGCTAGCGCAAGCACAGATACGCAGTATTTT. Amino acids: CASSLRASASTDTQYF.

The J gene is TRBJ2-1, the V gene TRBV25-1, with TRBD1 identical over 11 bases. The V and J ends lost 3 bases and 5 bases, in that order; junction bases with no gene match: 9. The germline CDR1 and CDR2 sequences are MGHDK and SYGVNS. CDR3 length equals 17 residues. CDR3: CASSDPRTGGNDNEQFF. Written as DNA, the CDR3 is TGTGCCAGCAGTGACCCCAGGACAGGGGGCAACGACAATGAGCAGTTCTTC.

V is TRBV2 and J is TRBJ1-2; D possibly corresponds to TRBD1 (5 bases). This CDR3 is 15 amino acids long. Germline V gene sequence: CDR1 SNHLY, CDR2 FYNNEI. Deletions cut 4 bases from V and 4 bases from J, with 16 bases between. The CDR3 loop is CASSAGGDLLYGYTF. The DNA for the CDR3 is TGTGCCAGCAGTGCTGGAGGGGACCTCCTCTATGGCTACACCTTC.

About this clone: The sample has other DNA sequences that encode this CDR3 too. The chain combines TRBV28 with TRBJ2-7, with TRBD2 as a possible D gene (6 bases). V lost 2 bases, J lost 2 bases, and 7 bases lay in between. Germline V CDR1 and CDR2: MDHEN, SYDVKM. The CDR3 totals 13 residues. Written as DNA, the CDR3 is TGTGCCAGCAGTTTAGCGGGACCCTACGAGCAGTACTTC. Translated, it gives CASSLAGPYEQYF. Complete variable domain (other parts from reference TRBV28 and TRBJ2-7): DVKVTQSSRYLVKRTGEKVFLECVQDMDHENMFWYRQDPGLGLRLIYFSYDVKMKEKGDIPEGYSVSREKKERFSLILESASTNQTSMYLCASSLAGPYEQYFGPGTRLTVT.

This sequence joins TRBV28 and TRBJ2-4; tentatively, D is TRBD1 (7 bases). The germline CDR1 and CDR2 sequences are MDHEN and SYDVKM. Between the trimmed V and J ends, which lost 5 bases and 2 bases, there was a span of 22 bases. CDR3 length: 18 amino acids. The CDR3 nucleotides read TGTGCCAGCAGTGCCCCCTATGGAGGGGGCGGGTCCAAAAACATTCAGTACTTC. Amino acids: CASSAPYGGGGSKNIQYF.

The chain recombines TRBV3-1 (or the pseudogene TRBV3-2) with TRBJ2-3; TRBD2 agrees at 13 bases. V gave up 0 bases and J gave up 2 bases; unmatched junction bases: 8. Per the germline V gene, CDR1 is LGHDT and CDR2 is YNNKEL (reference sequence). This CDR3 has 19 residues. CDR3 region: CASSQDPVTSGRFTDTQYF. The CDR3 DNA follows: TGTGCCAGCAGCCAAGACCCGGTGACTAGCGGGAGGTTCACAGATACGCAGTATTTT.

The chain links TRBV5-1 to TRBJ2-7; 7 bases are a match to TRBD2. The CDR3 is made up of 14 amino acids. Germline assignment: CDR1 SGHRS and CDR2 YFSETQ. The J segment lost 7 bases and the V segment lost 0 bases, leaving 7 bases of the junction unmatched. This chain's CDR3 is CASSLGGRKGEQYF. The CDR3 DNA follows: TGCGCCAGCAGCTTGGGCGGGAGAAAGGGGGAGCAGTACTTC.